This T cell receptor beta chain was sequenced for a study of T cells in Graves' hyperthyroidism and ophthalmopathy. TCR beta CDR3 region amplification was performed from RNA transcripts. Primed by the HTBI set, a first-round RT-PCR was run on the TCR CDR3. Each CDR3 protein gets one entry after TCRdb re-called the multiplex PCR reads with MiXCR. The sample lists about 560,000 distinct CDR3 sequences, over 15% occurring once. Germline V gene lookup returns CDR1 DFQATT and CDR2 SNEGSKA (reference sequence). This CDR3 spans 12 amino acids. Trimming took off 2 bases at V and 2 bases at J, with 7 bases between the two ends. This clonotype occurred many times.

V usage is TRBV20-1 and J usage is TRBJ2-7; TRBD1 might be the D (5 bases). The specimen sequenced was blood. The clonotype comes from a woman aged 18-29 years with Graves' hyperthyroidism. The CDR3 protein is CSARKGPYEQYF. Written as DNA, the CDR3 is TGCAGTGCTAGAAAGGGGCCCTACGAGCAGTACTTC.